This T cell receptor (beta chain) was profiled in a study of blood T cell repertoires in COVID-19. The protocol was immunoSEQ multiplex PCR, while the TCRdb copy is restricted to in-frame clones and leaves out a portion. The sample holds under 100,000 clones, around 82% seen once. This CDR3 region has 14 residues. V shed 4 bases and J shed 6 bases, with 16 bases lying between them. Germline-derived CDR1 and CDR2 are SGHRS and YFSETQ. V is TRBV5-1 and J is TRBJ2-5; tentative D call: TRBD2 (7 bases). This receptor was obtained from a man in his fifties or sixties with COVID-19, enrolled during active disease. Specimen: peripheral blood. CDR3 nucleotide sequence: TGCGCCAGCAGCCCCAGGGGAGGGACGCAGACCCAGTACTTC. As protein: CASSPRGGTQTQYF.